Listed here are 16 T cell receptor beta chains from one sample, sequenced in a study of blood T cell repertoires in COVID-19. Assay used: immunoSEQ multiplex PCR; TCRdb lists only in-frame clones, some missing. The data contain roughly 230,000 clones, 81% of them seen just once; the ten biggest clones take up 7.5% to 9%. Sequenced material: peripheral blood. The receptors here all came from a woman over 75 with acute or convalescent COVID-19.

There are a few counts of this clone. This rearrangement joins TRBV6-1 to TRBJ1-2; 7 nucleotides match TRBD1. CDR1 is MNHNS and CDR2 is SASEGT in the germline V gene. J lost 4 bases, V lost 1 base, and 6 bases had no gene match. This CDR3 spans 15 amino acids. DNA of the CDR3: TGTGCCAGCAGTGAAGGGACAGGTTCCCTCTATGGCTACACCTTC. Amino acids: CASSEGTGSLYGYTF.

This clone was counted only a few times. V is TRBV2 and J is TRBJ2-5; 12 positions agree with TRBD2. V trimming: 3 bases; J trimming: 4 bases; junction bases outside the gene matches: 6. The germline CDR1 and CDR2 sequences are SNHLY and FYNNEI. CDR3 length: 16 amino acids. CDR3 protein: CASSETSGGRGETQYF. The CDR3, as DNA: TGTGCCAGCAGTGAGACTAGCGGGGGCCGAGGAGAGACCCAGTACTTC.

The chain links TRBV19 to TRBJ2-1; TRBD2 agrees at 11 bases. Looked up from germline, CDR1 is LNHDA and CDR2 is SQIVND (reference sequence). The CDR3 is made up of 15 amino acids. Germline trimming cut 5 bases from V and 5 bases from J; bases unmatched to any gene: 5. CDR3 sequence: CASSVTSGNDNEQFF. The CDR3, as DNA: TGTGCCAGTAGTGTGACTAGCGGGAATGACAATGAGCAGTTCTTC.

This clone was detected ten times or more. This rearrangement joins TRBV11-2 to TRBJ2-7; weak D call: TRBD1 (5 bases). Germline values: CDR1 SGHAT, CDR2 FQNNGV. The CDR3 is 15 residues long. Trimming took off 1 base at V and 2 bases at J, with 12 bases between the two ends. CDR3 region: CASSLGNIGAYEQYF. The CDR3 bases are TGTGCCAGCAGCTTAGGAAATATAGGGGCCTACGAGCAGTACTTC.

V usage is TRBV29-1 and J usage is TRBJ1-1; D call uncertain. The CDR3 is 12 residues long. Germline V lookup: CDR1 SQVTM, CDR2 ANQGSEA. V lost 6 bases, J lost 4 bases, and 12 bases lay in between. CDR3 sequence: CSVGSRGTEAFF. In nucleotides, the CDR3 is TGCAGCGTCGGGTCCAGAGGCACTGAAGCTTTCTTT.

This sequence joins TRBV19 and TRBJ1-1, with TRBD1 identical over 7 bases. Germline-derived CDR1 and CDR2 are LNHDA and SQIVND (reference sequence). The trim removed 2 bases at V and 4 bases at J, leaving 7 bases unmatched. This CDR3 has 15 amino acids. Written as DNA, the CDR3 is TGTGCCAGTAGTATAAGGCAGGGGGTAGGCACTGAAGCTTTCTTT. Protein sequence: CASSIRQGVGTEAFF.

There are a few counts of this clone. The gene calls are TRBV6-6 and TRBJ2-4; perhaps TRBD2 as D (5 bases). Germline CDR1 reads MNHNY; CDR2 reads SVGAGI (reference sequence). V lost 0 bases and J lost 1, with 10 bases in between. The CDR3 totals 16 residues. In DNA, the CDR3 is TGTGCCAGCAGTTACTCTTCGCCGGGGGCCAAAAACATTCAGTACTTC. This encodes CASSYSSPGAKNIQYF.

In its sample, this clone was seen once. This chain uses TRBV19 with TRBJ2-2; 14 nucleotides agree with TRBD2. V shed 0 bases, J shed 4 bases, and the junction held 10 bases outside the gene matches. CDR3 length: 20 residues. Germline V gene lookup returns CDR1 LNHDA and CDR2 SQIVND (reference sequence). The CDR3 loop reads CASSIDRATSGGAITGELFF. The CDR3, as DNA: TGTGCCAGTAGTATAGATAGAGCGACTAGCGGGGGGGCAATCACCGGGGAGCTGTTTTTT.

The rearrangement uses TRBV3-1 (or the pseudogene TRBV3-2) and TRBJ1-5, with 8 bases that match TRBD1. Trimming cost V 5 bases and J 6 bases; bases outside gene matches: 21. Germline-derived CDR1 and CDR2 are LGHDT and YNNKEL (reference sequence). This CDR3 has 19 amino acids. Written as DNA, the CDR3 is TGTGCCAGCAGCGCAACCTCCGGGACAGGCTCCGGGAGGTCTCAGCCCCAGCATTTT. As protein: CASSATSGTGSGRSQPQHF.

The chain has TRBV5-1 and TRBJ2-1; 16 nucleotides align to TRBD2. Germline loops: CDR1 SGHRS, CDR2 YFSETQ. Losses at the gene ends were 3 bases for V and 2 bases for J; bases not matched to a gene: 2. The CDR3 spans 17 residues. CDR3 coding DNA: TGCGCCAGCAGCTCCGGGACTAGCGGGAGGGCCTACAATGAGCAGTTCTTC. Amino acid sequence: CASSSGTSGRAYNEQFF. Combining the CDR3 with reference TRBV5-1 and TRBJ2-1 gives the whole variable domain KAGVTQTPRYLIKTRGQQVTLSCSPISGHRSVSWYQQTPGQGLQFLFEYFSETQRNKGNFPGRFSGRQFSNSRSEMNVSTLELGDSALYLCASSSGTSGRAYNEQFFGPGTRLTVL.

V usage is TRBV6-2 or TRBV6-3 and J usage is TRBJ2-5; possibly TRBD2 for D (5 bases). The CDR3 is 14 amino acids. In germline, CDR1 is MNHEY, CDR2 SVGEGT. V lost 2 bases and J lost 7, with 14 bases in between. The CDR3 spells CASSYGLKGGTQYF. The CDR3 DNA is TGTGCCAGCAGTTACGGACTGAAGGGTGGGACCCAGTACTTC.

The V gene is TRBV5-5, the J gene TRBJ1-4, with TRBD1 identical over 7 bases. V lost 4 bases and J lost 0; bases outside the gene matches: 9. CDR1 is SGHKS and CDR2 is YYEKEE in the germline V gene (reference sequence). This CDR3 contains 17 residues. This CDR3 is CASSLRDSVATNEKLFF. The CDR3 coding sequence is TGTGCCAGCAGCCTCCGGGACAGCGTTGCAACTAATGAAAAACTGTTTTTT.

The chain couples TRBV5-1 to TRBJ1-6, with 9 bases matching TRBD1. CDR1 and CDR2 (germline): SGHRS, YFSETQ. The V gene end was trimmed by 0 bases and the J gene end by 5 bases; junction bases not matched to a gene: 0. This CDR3 has 15 amino acids. CDR3 protein: CASSLGQGDNSPLHF. The CDR3 coding sequence is TGCGCCAGCAGCTTGGGACAGGGGGATAATTCACCCCTCCACTTT.

The genes are TRBV2 and TRBJ1-5; weak D call: TRBD1 (5 bases). Germline V CDR1 and CDR2: SNHLY, FYNNEI. This CDR3 contains 18 residues. Trimming stripped 4 bases from V and 2 bases from J, with 21 bases between. CDR3 protein: CASSVGGAGPHGNQPQHF. For the CDR3, the DNA is TGTGCCAGCAGTGTGGGAGGGGCAGGGCCGCATGGCAATCAGCCCCAGCATTTT.

This rearrangement joins TRBV2 to TRBJ2-4; the match to TRBD1 covers 8 bases. The germline CDR1 and CDR2 sequences are SNHLY and FYNNEI. V lost 5 bases to trimming and J lost 4 bases; unmatched junction nucleotides: 1. The CDR3 extends over 13 amino acids. The CDR3: CASSTGGKNIQYF. CDR3 DNA: TGTGCCAGCAGTACAGGGGGGAAAAACATTCAGTACTTC.

This clone was counted once. The chain combines TRBV6-5 with TRBJ2-7, with TRBD1 matching over 7 bases. The CDR3 sequence is 15 residues long. The ends lost 2 bases at V and 1 base at J; junction bases unmatched: 5. CDR1 and CDR2 from the germline V gene are MNHEY and SVGAGI. The CDR3 loop reads CASSYGDSLSYEQYF. Here the CDR3 DNA reads TGTGCCAGCAGTTACGGGGACAGCTTATCCTACGAGCAGTACTTC.